The 32 T cell receptor beta chains presented below share a single source sample, sequenced in a study of a mutant IDH1 vaccine in newly diagnosed glioma. Noted time point: week 5, during vaccination. Every vaccine dose comprised 300 ug of mutant IDH1 20-mer peptide plus topical imiquimod. Measured with immunoSEQ multiplex PCR; TCRdb has only the in-frame clones, and not every one. The profile shows about 56,000 clones, over 80% of them singletons. Which antigens these TCRs recognize remains unknown. Sequencing used PBMCs, obtained from a glioma patient whose treatment included an IDH1 peptide vaccine. All receptors come from a woman aged 35 to 49 with glioma.

The V call is TRBV27, the J call TRBJ2-1; D is unclear. The V gene's germline CDR1 is MNHEY and CDR2 SMNVEV (reference sequence). The ends were cut back, 2 bases at V and 1 base at J, with 9 bases in the middle. The CDR3 covers 15 residues. The CDR3 protein is CASSLGVGSYNEQFF. CDR3 bases: TGTGCCAGCAGTTTAGGAGTTGGGTCCTACAATGAGCAGTTCTTC.

The chain recombines TRBV7-2 with TRBJ1-3; no clear D. The CDR3 is 14 residues long. Between the trimmed V and J ends, which lost 5 bases and 6 bases, there was a span of 14 bases. In germline, CDR1 is SGHTA, CDR2 FQGNSA. CDR3 loop: CASSTDLQLNTIYF. In nucleotides, the CDR3 is TGTGCCAGCAGCACTGACCTACAGCTAAACACCATATATTTT. The complete variable domain, with remaining parts taken from reference TRBV7-2 and TRBJ1-3, reads GAGVSQSPSNKVTEKGKDVELRCDPISGHTALYWYRQSLGQGLEFLIYFQGNSAPDKSGLPSDRFSAERTGGSVSTLTIQRTQQEDSAVYLCASSTDLQLNTIYFGEGSWLTVV.

This clone was seen once. This chain connects TRBV6-1 to TRBJ2-5, with 12 bases that match TRBD1. Germline-derived CDR1 and CDR2 are MNHNS and SASEGT. This CDR3 is built from 18 residues. The junction had 11 bases not matched to a gene; V was cut back by 2 bases and J by 4 bases. For the CDR3, the DNA is TGTGCCAGCAGTGAAAGGGCAGTCGGGACAGGGGGCGGAGAGACCCAGTACTTC. It specifies CASSERAVGTGGGETQYF.

This chain uses TRBV27 with TRBJ2-7; D gene uncertain. V lost 2 bases and J lost 4, with 3 bases in between. The CDR3 covers 11 residues. The germline V gene encodes CDR1 MNHEY and CDR2 SMNVEV (reference sequence). The CDR3 loop reads CASSLGYEQYF. CDR3 DNA sequence: TGTGCCAGCAGTTTAGGGTACGAGCAGTACTTC.

The rearrangement links TRBV6-6 to TRBJ2-1; 7 bases match TRBD2. The CDR3 length is 16 residues. Germline lookup yields CDR1 MNHNY and CDR2 SVGAGI (reference sequence). V gave up 0 bases and J gave up 2 bases; unmatched junction bases: 4. DNA of the CDR3: TGTGCCAGCAGTTACTCGCGGCGGGAGACCTACAATGAGCAGTTCTTC. It yields the protein CASSYSRRETYNEQFF.

The rearrangement links TRBV4-3 to TRBJ2-7; no clear D gene. CDR1 and CDR2 from the germline V gene are LGHNA and YSLEER. The length of the CDR3 is 14 residues. Deletions cut 1 base from V and 0 bases from J, with 7 bases between. CDR3 in amino acids: CASSQGASSYEQYF. The CDR3 coding sequence is TGCGCCAGCAGCCAAGGGGCTAGCTCCTACGAGCAGTACTTC.

This sequence joins TRBV5-8 and TRBJ2-5; 7 nucleotides agree with TRBD1. After removal of 3 bases from V and 1 base from J, the junction contained 9 bases not matched to a gene. Germline V gene sequence: CDR1 SGHTS, CDR2 YDEGEE. The CDR3 is 16 amino acids. The CDR3 DNA sequence: TGTGCCAGCAGCTGGACCGGGACAGCCGTCCAAGAGACCCAGTACTTC. This codes for CASSWTGTAVQETQYF.

The rearrangement links TRBV7-2 to TRBJ2-5; the D is unclear. The CDR3 is made up of 14 amino acids. Germline V lookup: CDR1 SGHTA, CDR2 FQGNSA. The V end was cut by 3 bases, the J end by 2 bases, with 10 bases between. CDR3 sequence: CASSFELLQETQYF. The DNA for the CDR3 is TGTGCCAGCAGCTTCGAACTATTACAAGAGACCCAGTACTTC.

The V gene is TRBV6-5, the J gene TRBJ1-4; possible D gene TRBD1, 5 bases. Trimming removed 0 bases at V and 4 bases at J, with 12 bases between. Germline assignment: CDR1 MNHEY and CDR2 SVGAGI. The CDR3 is 16 amino acids. CDR3 in amino acids: CASSYSRQRLNEKLFF. The CDR3 bases are TGTGCCAGCAGTTACTCGAGACAGCGGCTTAATGAAAAACTGTTTTTT.

This clone was picked up a small number of times. The genes are TRBV6-5 and TRBJ2-5, with 8 bases aligning to TRBD2. The CDR3 spans 14 residues. V lost 6 bases, J lost 5 bases, and 8 bases stayed unmatched. Germline CDR1 and CDR2: MNHEY and SVGAGI. For the CDR3, the DNA is TGTGCCAGCAGGGCAGCGGGAGCAAGCGAGACCCAGTACTTC. This translates into CASRAAGASETQYF.

The chain links TRBV7-2 to TRBJ2-3; 14 bases fit TRBD2. V lost 5 bases and J lost 5; bases outside the gene matches: 6. This CDR3 is built from 16 residues. Per germline, CDR1 SGHTA and CDR2 FQGNSA. CDR3 in amino acids: CASSPRLAGGGDTQYF. CDR3 in DNA: TGTGCCAGCAGCCCGCGACTAGCGGGGGGGGGAGATACGCAGTATTTT.

The genes are TRBV7-9 and TRBJ2-5, with D perhaps TRBD2 (6 bases). This CDR3 comprises 15 residues. Germline loops: CDR1 SEHNR, CDR2 FQNEAQ (reference sequence). V lost 5 bases, J lost 5 bases, and 18 bases lay in between. The CDR3 nucleotides read TGTGCCAGCAGCCCCAACGCGGGAACCTCCGAGACCCAGTACTTC. Its protein is CASSPNAGTSETQYF.

This clone was observed a single time. This sequence joins TRBV27 and TRBJ1-1; no definite D call. Germline V lookup: CDR1 MNHEY, CDR2 SMNVEV (reference sequence). The CDR3 consists of 14 residues. V was cut by 0 bases and J by 4 bases, with 9 bases left in between. The CDR3 reads CASSLSGWGTEAFF. CDR3 DNA sequence: TGTGCCAGCAGTTTATCGGGATGGGGCACTGAAGCTTTCTTT.

The chain joins TRBV7-2 to TRBJ2-7, with TRBD2 matching over 9 bases. Per germline, CDR1 SGHTA and CDR2 FQGNSA. The V and J ends lost 4 bases and 4 bases, in that order; junction bases with no gene match: 5. This CDR3 contains 14 residues. CDR3: CASSSTSGKYEQYF. The CDR3, as DNA: TGTGCCAGCAGCTCGACTAGCGGAAAGTACGAGCAGTACTTC.

This clone was picked up a small number of times. The V and J genes are TRBV30 and TRBJ1-1, with D perhaps TRBD1 (6 bases). From germline, CDR1 is GTSNPN and CDR2 SVGIG (reference sequence). Trimming removed 2 bases at V and 1 base at J, with 14 bases between. The CDR3 sequence is 15 residues long. CDR3 protein: CAWSSPRGPNTEAFF. Written as DNA, the CDR3 is TGTGCCTGGAGTTCCCCCAGGGGTCCGAACACTGAAGCTTTCTTT.

J is TRBJ1-5 and V is TRBV4-1, with D possibly TRBD1 on 5 matching bases. Germline assignment: CDR1 MGHRA and CDR2 YSYEKL. The CDR3 runs to 17 residues. Trimming stripped 2 bases from V and 6 bases from J, with 20 bases between. In nucleotides, the CDR3 is TGCGCCAGCAGCCAATTGGGGACGACAGTCCCCGGTCAGCCCCAGCATTTT. Translation: CASSQLGTTVPGQPQHF.

The chain recombines TRBV15 with TRBJ2-7; D may be TRBD1 (6 bases). Trimming shortened V by 0 bases and J by 0 bases, and 18 bases separated the two germline ends. Looked up from germline, CDR1 is LNHNV and CDR2 is YYDKDF (reference sequence). This CDR3 is 18 amino acids long. The CDR3 bases are TGTGCCACCAGCAGAGATTATCGTCGACAGGCGGTCTCCTACGAGCAGTACTTC. It specifies CATSRDYRRQAVSYEQYF. Looking up the rest from reference TRBV15 and TRBJ2-7 gives the full variable domain: DAMVIQNPRYQVTQFGKPVTLSCSQTLNHNVMYWYQQKSSQAPKLLFHYYDKDFNNEADTPDNFQSRRPNTSFCFLDIRSPGLGDTAMYLCATSRDYRRQAVSYEQYFGPGTRLTVT.

The chain employs TRBV5-8 and TRBJ2-7; 8 nucleotides agree with TRBD1. This CDR3 is 14 amino acids long. CDR1 is SGHTS, CDR2 YDEGEE, per germline. The V segment lost 3 bases and the J segment 4 bases; nucleotides outside the gene matches: 6. The CDR3 region is CASSSRDRTYEQYF. The CDR3 coding sequence is TGTGCCAGCAGCTCCCGGGACAGGACTTACGAGCAGTACTTC.

The chain links TRBV5-1 to TRBJ2-5; D is undetermined. The CDR3 has 18 amino acids. From germline, CDR1 is SGHRS and CDR2 YFSETQ. V was cut by 4 bases and J by 2 bases, with 24 bases left in between. The CDR3, as DNA: TGCGCCAGCAGCCTAACAACCGTAATCGGTGAGTGGCAAGAGACCCAGTACTTC. It translates to CASSLTTVIGEWQETQYF.

This chain joins TRBV2 and TRBJ2-2, with 8 bases aligning to TRBD2. The V gene's germline CDR1 is SNHLY and CDR2 FYNNEI. Trimming took 6 bases from V and 0 from J; bases not matched to a gene: 3. The CDR3 is 15 amino acids. CDR3 DNA: TGTGCCAGCAGGCCGGGACTAGCGAACACCGGGGAGCTGTTTTTT. This codes for CASRPGLANTGELFF.

This clone was picked up one time. V usage is TRBV18 and J usage is TRBJ2-2; 13 bases map to TRBD2. Trimming cost V 3 bases and J 3 bases; bases outside gene matches: 4. The length of the CDR3 is 17 residues. CDR1 and CDR2 from the germline V gene are KGHSH and LQKENI. CDR3 protein: CASSPRTSGSHTGELFF. CDR3 nucleotide sequence: TGTGCCAGCTCACCTCGGACTAGCGGGAGCCACACCGGGGAGCTGTTTTTT.

The rearrangement uses TRBV18 and TRBJ1-1; D is possibly TRBD1 (6 bases). V was trimmed by 3 bases and J by 1 base, leaving 15 bases between them. The germline gives CDR1 KGHSH, CDR2 LQKENI. This CDR3 is 16 amino acids long. The CDR3 region has the DNA TGTGCCAGCTCACCCACATCGGGGGGCCGGAACACTGAAGCTTTCTTT. Protein product: CASSPTSGGRNTEAFF. Full variable domain (remainder filled in from reference TRBV18 and TRBJ1-1): NAGVMQNPRHLVRRRGQEARLRCSPMKGHSHVYWYRQLPEEGLKFMVYLQKENIIDESGMPKERFSAEFPKEGPSILRIQQVVRGDSAAYFCASSPTSGGRNTEAFFGQGTRLTVV.

DNA for the CDR3: TGTGCCAGCAGAAATTTTGAGTACCAAGAGACCCAGTACTTC. It translates to CASRNFEYQETQYF. The V gene is TRBV5-8, the J gene TRBJ2-5, with D unresolved. The CDR3 covers 14 residues. Germline V gene lookup returns CDR1 SGHTS and CDR2 YDEGEE. The germline V and J ends were trimmed by 5 bases and 0 bases, with 11 bases remaining between them. The full variable domain, rest sourced from reference TRBV5-8 and TRBJ2-5, is EAGVTQSPTHLIKTRGQQATLRCSPISGHTSVYWYQQALGLGLQFLLWYDEGEERNRGNFPPRFSGRQFPNYSSELNVNALELEDSALYLCASRNFEYQETQYFGPGTRLLVL.

The sample holds a few counts of this clone. The V call is TRBV19, the J call TRBJ1-5, with 8 bases fitting TRBD1. Looked up from germline, CDR1 is LNHDA and CDR2 is SQIVND (reference sequence). The junction had 5 bases not matched to a gene; V was cut back by 5 bases and J by 2 bases. There are 15 residues in the CDR3. CDR3 coding DNA: TGTGCCAGTAGTCATGACAGGGGTGGCAATCAGCCCCAGCATTTT. Translated: CASSHDRGGNQPQHF. The complete variable domain, with remaining parts taken from reference TRBV19 and TRBJ1-5, reads DGGITQSPKYLFRKEGQNVTLSCEQNLNHDAMYWYRQDPGQGLRLIYYSQIVNDFQKGDIAEGYSVSREKKESFPLTVTSAQKNPTAFYLCASSHDRGGNQPQHFGDGTRLSIL.

On this clone: Other DNA sequences in the sample encode the same CDR3. This sequence joins TRBV6-5 and TRBJ1-2; D may be TRBD1 (5 bases). This CDR3 region has 13 residues. Germline values: CDR1 MNHEY, CDR2 SVGAGI. V dropped 2 bases and J dropped 4 bases, with 8 bases sitting between them. The CDR3 coding sequence is TGTGCCAGCAGTTACGGGGCCCTCTATGGCTACACCTTC. It yields the protein CASSYGALYGYTF.

This clone was detected only a few times. The rearrangement links TRBV6-5 to TRBJ1-5, with D possibly being TRBD1 (5 bases). V gave up 5 bases and J gave up 5 bases, with 16 bases separating them. The CDR3 runs 15 residues. Germline V gene data show CDR1 as MNHEY and CDR2 as SVGAGI. The DNA for the CDR3 is TGTGCCAGCAGTGTCGCAGGGTTCGGATATCAGCCCCAGCATTTT. The encoded protein is CASSVAGFGYQPQHF.

The chain has TRBV7-2 and TRBJ1-6; D perhaps matches TRBD1 (6 bases). The CDR3 length is 14 residues. Germline V gives CDR1 SGHTA, CDR2 FQGNSA. Trimming took 5 bases from V and 7 from J, leaving 12 bases between them. The CDR3 region has the DNA TGTGCCAGCAGCGCACAGGGAAGGAATTCACCCCTCCACTTT. It translates to CASSAQGRNSPLHF.

This chain uses TRBV10-3 with TRBJ1-6; D is unclear. Per the germline V gene, CDR1 is ENHRY and CDR2 is SYGVKD. V dropped 3 bases and J dropped 7 bases, with 4 bases sitting between them. The CDR3 consists of 12 residues. The CDR3, as DNA: TGTGCCATCAGTGAAGGGAATTCACCCCTCCACTTT. This sequence encodes CAISEGNSPLHF.

The CDR3 here is CASSRRRDGANVLTF. CDR3 coding DNA: TGTGCCAGCAGCCGACGCAGGGATGGGGCCAACGTCCTGACTTTC. V and J are TRBV6-5 and TRBJ2-6; perhaps TRBD1 as D (5 bases). Deletions cut 6 bases from V and 3 bases from J, with 12 bases between. Germline V gene data show CDR1 as MNHEY and CDR2 as SVGAGI. CDR3 length: 15 amino acids.

The genes are TRBV4-1 and TRBJ1-1; 10 nucleotides align to TRBD1. The CDR3 length is 16 residues. J lost 4 bases, V lost 1 base, and 6 bases had no gene match. Germline lookup yields CDR1 MGHRA and CDR2 YSYEKL. The CDR3: CASSQGQGAYGTEAFF. The CDR3 DNA reads as TGCGCCAGCAGCCAAGGACAGGGGGCGTATGGCACTGAAGCTTTCTTT.

This clone occurred once. The chain joins TRBV5-1 to TRBJ2-7; 7 nucleotides agree with TRBD1. After removal of 10 bases from V and 2 bases from J, the junction contained 6 bases not matched to a gene. From germline, CDR1 is SGHRS and CDR2 YFSETQ. The CDR3 runs 12 residues. The CDR3 loop is CASRQGAYEQYF. Written as DNA, the CDR3 is TGCGCCTCCCGGCAGGGGGCCTACGAGCAGTACTTC.

The V call is TRBV7-2, the J call TRBJ2-7; the D is unclear. This CDR3 spans 15 amino acids. CDR1 and CDR2 from the germline V gene are SGHTA and FQGNSA. V lost 1 base to trimming and J lost 1 base, with 11 bases between them. CDR3 DNA: TGTGCCAGCAGCTTAGAACCGACTGCTTCCTACGAGCAGTACTTC. Translation gives CASSLEPTASYEQYF. Using reference TRBV7-2 and TRBJ2-7 for the parts outside the CDR3, the full variable domain is GAGVSQSPSNKVTEKGKDVELRCDPISGHTALYWYRQSLGQGLEFLIYFQGNSAPDKSGLPSDRFSAERTGGSVSTLTIQRTQQEDSAVYLCASSLEPTASYEQYFGPGTRLTVT.